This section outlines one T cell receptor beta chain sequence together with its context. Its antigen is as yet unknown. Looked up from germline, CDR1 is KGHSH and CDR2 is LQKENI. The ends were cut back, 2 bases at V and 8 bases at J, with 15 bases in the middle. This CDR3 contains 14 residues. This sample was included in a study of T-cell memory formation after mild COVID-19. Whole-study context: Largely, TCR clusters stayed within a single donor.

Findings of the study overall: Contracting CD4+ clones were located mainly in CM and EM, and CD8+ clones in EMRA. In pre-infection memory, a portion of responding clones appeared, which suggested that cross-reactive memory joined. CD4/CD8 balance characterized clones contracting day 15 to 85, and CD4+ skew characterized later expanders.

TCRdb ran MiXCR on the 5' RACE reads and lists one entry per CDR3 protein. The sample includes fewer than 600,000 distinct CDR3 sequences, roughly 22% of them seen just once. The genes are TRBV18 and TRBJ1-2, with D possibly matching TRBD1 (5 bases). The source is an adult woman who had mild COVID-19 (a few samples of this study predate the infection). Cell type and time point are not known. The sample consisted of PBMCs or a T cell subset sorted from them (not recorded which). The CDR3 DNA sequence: TGTGCCAGCTCACCAGAAGCAGGGTCTCGGGGCTACACCTTC. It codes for CASSPEAGSRGYTF.